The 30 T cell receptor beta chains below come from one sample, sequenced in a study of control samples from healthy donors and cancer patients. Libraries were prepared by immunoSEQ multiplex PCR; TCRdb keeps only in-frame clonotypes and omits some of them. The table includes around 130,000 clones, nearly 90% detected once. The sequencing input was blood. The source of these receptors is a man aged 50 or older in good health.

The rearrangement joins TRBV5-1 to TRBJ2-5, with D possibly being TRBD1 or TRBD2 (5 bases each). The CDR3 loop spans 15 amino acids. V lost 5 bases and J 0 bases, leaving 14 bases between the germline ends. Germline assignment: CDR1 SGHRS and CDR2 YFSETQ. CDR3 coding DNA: TGCGCCAGCAGGGTGGGGGACCGCGACCAAGAGACCCAGTACTTC. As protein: CASRVGDRDQETQYF.

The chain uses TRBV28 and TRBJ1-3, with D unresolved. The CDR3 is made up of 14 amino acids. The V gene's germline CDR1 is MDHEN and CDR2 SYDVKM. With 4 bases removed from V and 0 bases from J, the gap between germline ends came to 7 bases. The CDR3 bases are TGTGCCAGCAGTTCCCACTTCTCTGGAAACACCATATATTTT. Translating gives CASSSHFSGNTIYF.

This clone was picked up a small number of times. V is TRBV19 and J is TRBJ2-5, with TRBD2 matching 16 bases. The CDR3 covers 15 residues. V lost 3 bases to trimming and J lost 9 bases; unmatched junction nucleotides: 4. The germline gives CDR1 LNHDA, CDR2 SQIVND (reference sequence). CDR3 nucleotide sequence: TGTGCCAGTAGTATCCAGGGACTAGCGGGGGGGGCCCAGTACTTC. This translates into CASSIQGLAGGAQYF.

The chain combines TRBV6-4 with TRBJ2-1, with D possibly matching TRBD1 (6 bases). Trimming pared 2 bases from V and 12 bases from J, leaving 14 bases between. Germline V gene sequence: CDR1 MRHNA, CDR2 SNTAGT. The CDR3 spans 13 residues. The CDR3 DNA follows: TGTGCCAGCAGTGACGATTGGCAGGGGAGGCAGTTCTTC. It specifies CASSDDWQGRQFF.

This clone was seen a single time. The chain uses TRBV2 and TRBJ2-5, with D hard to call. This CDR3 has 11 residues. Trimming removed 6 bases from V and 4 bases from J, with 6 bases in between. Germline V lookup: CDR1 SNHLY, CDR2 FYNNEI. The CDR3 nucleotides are TGTGCCAGCAGGATTTTAGAGACCCAGTACTTC. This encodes CASRILETQYF.

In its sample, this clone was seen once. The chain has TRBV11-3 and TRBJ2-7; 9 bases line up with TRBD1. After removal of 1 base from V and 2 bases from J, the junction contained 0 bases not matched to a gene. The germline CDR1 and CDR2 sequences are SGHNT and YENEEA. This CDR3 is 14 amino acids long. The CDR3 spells CASSLGDRAYEQYF. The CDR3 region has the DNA TGTGCCAGCAGCTTAGGGGACAGGGCCTACGAGCAGTACTTC.

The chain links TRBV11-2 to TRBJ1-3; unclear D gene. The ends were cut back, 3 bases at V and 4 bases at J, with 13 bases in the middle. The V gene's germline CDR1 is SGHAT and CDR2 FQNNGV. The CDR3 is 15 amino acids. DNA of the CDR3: TGTGCCAGCAGCTTGCTCAATGGAGGGGGAAACACCATATATTTT. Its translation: CASSLLNGGGNTIYF.

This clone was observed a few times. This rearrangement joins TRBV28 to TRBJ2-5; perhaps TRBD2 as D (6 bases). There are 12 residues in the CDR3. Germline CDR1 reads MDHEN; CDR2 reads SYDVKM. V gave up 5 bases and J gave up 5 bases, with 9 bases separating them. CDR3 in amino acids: CASSRLEETQYF. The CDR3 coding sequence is TGTGCCAGCAGTCGACTAGAGGAGACCCAGTACTTC.

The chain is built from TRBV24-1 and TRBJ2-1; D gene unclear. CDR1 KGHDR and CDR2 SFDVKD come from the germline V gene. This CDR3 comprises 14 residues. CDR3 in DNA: TGTGCGACCGGTAGGCCGGACCCCTACAATGAGCAGTTCTTC. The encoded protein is CATGRPDPYNEQFF.

The CDR3 region is CASSYSRGQGNTIYF. The CDR3 DNA reads as TGTGCCAGCAGTTACTCCAGGGGACAGGGGAACACCATATATTTT. V and J are TRBV6-5 and TRBJ1-3, with 10 bases matching TRBD1. The CDR3 length is 15 residues. With 0 bases clipped from V and 7 bases from J, the junction kept 3 bases outside the gene matches. Per the germline V gene, CDR1 is MNHEY and CDR2 is SVGAGI.

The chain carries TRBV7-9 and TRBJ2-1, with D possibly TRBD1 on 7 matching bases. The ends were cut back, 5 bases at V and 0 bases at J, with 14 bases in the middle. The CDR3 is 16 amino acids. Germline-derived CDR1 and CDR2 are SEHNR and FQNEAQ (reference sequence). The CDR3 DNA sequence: TGTGCCAGCAGCAGGAGGGGGACAGACTCCTACAATGAGCAGTTCTTC. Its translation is CASSRRGTDSYNEQFF. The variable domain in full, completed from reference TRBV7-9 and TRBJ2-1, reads DTGVSQNPRHKITKRGQNVTFRCDPISEHNRLYWYRQTLGQGPEFLTYFQNEAQLEKSRLLSDRFSAERPKGSFSTLEIQRTEQGDSAMYLCASSRRGTDSYNEQFFGPGTRLTVL.

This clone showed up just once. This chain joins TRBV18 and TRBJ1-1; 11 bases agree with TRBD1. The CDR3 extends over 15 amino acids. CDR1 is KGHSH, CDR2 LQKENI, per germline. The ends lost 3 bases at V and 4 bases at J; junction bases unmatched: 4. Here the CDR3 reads CASSPDRGLSTEAFF. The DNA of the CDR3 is TGTGCCAGCTCACCGGACAGGGGGCTGAGCACTGAAGCTTTCTTT.

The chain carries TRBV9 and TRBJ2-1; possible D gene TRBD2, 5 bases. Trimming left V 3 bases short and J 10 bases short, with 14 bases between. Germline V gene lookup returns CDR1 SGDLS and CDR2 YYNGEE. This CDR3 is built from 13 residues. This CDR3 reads CASSGGFSVEQFF. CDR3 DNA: TGTGCCAGCAGCGGAGGGTTTTCCGTGGAGCAGTTCTTC.

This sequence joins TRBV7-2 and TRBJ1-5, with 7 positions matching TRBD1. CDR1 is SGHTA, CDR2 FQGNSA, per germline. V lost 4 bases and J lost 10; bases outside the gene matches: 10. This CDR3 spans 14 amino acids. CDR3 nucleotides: TGTGCCAGCAGCTCCGGGACAGCTGAGTTCCCCCAGCATTTT. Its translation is CASSSGTAEFPQHF.

CDR3 sequence reads: CASSVTGRGTEAFF. In nucleotides, the CDR3 is TGTGCCAGCAGTGTCACAGGTCGAGGGACTGAAGCTTTCTTT. The chain combines TRBV28 with TRBJ1-1, with a possible D match to TRBD1 (5 bases). This CDR3 spans 14 amino acids. CDR1 is MDHEN, CDR2 SYDVKM, per germline. V was shortened by 5 bases and J by 5 bases, with 15 bases between the two germline ends.

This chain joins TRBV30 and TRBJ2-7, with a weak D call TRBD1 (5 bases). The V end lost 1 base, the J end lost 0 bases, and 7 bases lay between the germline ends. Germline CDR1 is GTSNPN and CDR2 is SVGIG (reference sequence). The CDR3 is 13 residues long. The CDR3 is CAWSEDSSYEQYF. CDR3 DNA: TGTGCCTGGAGTGAAGACAGCTCCTACGAGCAGTACTTC.

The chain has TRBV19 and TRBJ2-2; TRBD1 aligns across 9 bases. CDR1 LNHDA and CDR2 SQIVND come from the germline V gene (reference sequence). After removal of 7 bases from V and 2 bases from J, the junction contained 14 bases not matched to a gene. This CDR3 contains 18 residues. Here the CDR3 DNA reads TGTGCCAGTACCTTAATTGGGGGGACAGGGATAAACACCGGGGAGCTGTTTTTT. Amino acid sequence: CASTLIGGTGINTGELFF.

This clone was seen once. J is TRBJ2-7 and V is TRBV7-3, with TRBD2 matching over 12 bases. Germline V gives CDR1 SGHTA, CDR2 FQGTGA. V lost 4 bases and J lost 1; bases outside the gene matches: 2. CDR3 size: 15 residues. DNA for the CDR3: TGTGCCAGCAGCTACACTAGCGGGGGGTCCTACGAGCAGTACTTC. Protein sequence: CASSYTSGGSYEQYF.

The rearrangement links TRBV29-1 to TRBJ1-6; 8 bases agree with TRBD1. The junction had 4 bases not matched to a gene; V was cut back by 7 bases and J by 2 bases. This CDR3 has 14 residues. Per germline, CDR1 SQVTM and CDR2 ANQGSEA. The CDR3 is CSGRTGPYNSPLHF. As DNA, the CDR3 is TGCAGCGGGCGGACAGGGCCCTATAATTCACCCCTCCACTTT.

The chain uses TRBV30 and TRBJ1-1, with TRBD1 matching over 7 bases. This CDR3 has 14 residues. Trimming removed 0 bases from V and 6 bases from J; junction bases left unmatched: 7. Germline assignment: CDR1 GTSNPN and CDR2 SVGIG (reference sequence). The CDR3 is CAWSVSTGRPEAFF. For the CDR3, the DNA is TGTGCCTGGAGTGTTTCGACAGGGAGGCCTGAAGCTTTCTTT.

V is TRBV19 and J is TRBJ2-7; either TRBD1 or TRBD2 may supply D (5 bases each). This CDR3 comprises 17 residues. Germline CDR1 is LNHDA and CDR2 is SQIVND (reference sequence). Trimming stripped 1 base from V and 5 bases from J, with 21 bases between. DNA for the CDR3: TGTGCCAGTAGTATAGTGGGACCGACTTCGGGTATGCACGAGCAGTACTTC. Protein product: CASSIVGPTSGMHEQYF.

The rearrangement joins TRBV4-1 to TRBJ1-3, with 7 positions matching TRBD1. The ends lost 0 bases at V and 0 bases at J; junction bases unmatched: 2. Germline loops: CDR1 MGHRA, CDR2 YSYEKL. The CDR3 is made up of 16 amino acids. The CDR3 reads CASSQEGTVSGNTIYF. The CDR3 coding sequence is TGCGCCAGCAGCCAAGAGGGGACAGTCTCTGGAAACACCATATATTTT.

For the CDR3, the DNA is TGTGCCAGCAGCTTAGGGACTAGCTTACGCACAGATACGCAGTATTTT. As protein: CASSLGTSLRTDTQYF. The rearrangement uses TRBV11-3 and TRBJ2-3, with 8 bases matching TRBD2. Germline CDR1 reads SGHNT; CDR2 reads YENEEA. Trimming took 1 base from V and 1 from J; bases not matched to a gene: 4. This CDR3 is 16 amino acids long.

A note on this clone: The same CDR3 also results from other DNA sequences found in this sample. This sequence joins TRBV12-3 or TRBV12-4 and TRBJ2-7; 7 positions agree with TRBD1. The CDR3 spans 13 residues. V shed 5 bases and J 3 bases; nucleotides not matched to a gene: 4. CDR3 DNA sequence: TGTGCCAGCAGTCTCGGGACAGTCTACGAGCAGTACTTC. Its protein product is CASSLGTVYEQYF.

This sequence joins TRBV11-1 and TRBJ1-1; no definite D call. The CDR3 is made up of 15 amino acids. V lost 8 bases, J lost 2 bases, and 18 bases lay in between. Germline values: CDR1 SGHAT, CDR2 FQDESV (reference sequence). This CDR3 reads CASGRGPQLNTEAFF. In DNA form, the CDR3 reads TGTGCCAGCGGACGCGGCCCCCAATTAAACACTGAAGCTTTCTTT.

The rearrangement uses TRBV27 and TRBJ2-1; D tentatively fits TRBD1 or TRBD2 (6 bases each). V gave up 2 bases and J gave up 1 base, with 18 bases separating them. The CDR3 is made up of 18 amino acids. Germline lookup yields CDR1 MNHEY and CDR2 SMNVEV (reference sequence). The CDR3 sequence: CASSLIHGGRGSYNEQFF. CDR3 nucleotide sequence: TGTGCCAGCAGTTTAATTCATGGGGGGCGAGGGTCCTACAATGAGCAGTTCTTC.

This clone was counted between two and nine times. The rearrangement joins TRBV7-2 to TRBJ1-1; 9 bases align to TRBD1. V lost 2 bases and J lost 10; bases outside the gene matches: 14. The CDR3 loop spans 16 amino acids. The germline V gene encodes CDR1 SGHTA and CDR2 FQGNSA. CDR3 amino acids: CASSLLRNGQGFLAFF. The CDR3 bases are TGTGCCAGCAGCTTATTAAGGAACGGACAGGGGTTTTTAGCTTTCTTT.

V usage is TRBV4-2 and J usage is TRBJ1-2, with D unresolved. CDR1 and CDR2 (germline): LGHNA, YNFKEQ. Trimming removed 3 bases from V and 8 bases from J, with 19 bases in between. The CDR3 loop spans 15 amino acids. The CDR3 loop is CASSHTDVSTRGYTF. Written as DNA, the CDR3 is TGTGCCAGCAGCCATACGGACGTTAGTACTCGGGGCTACACCTTC.

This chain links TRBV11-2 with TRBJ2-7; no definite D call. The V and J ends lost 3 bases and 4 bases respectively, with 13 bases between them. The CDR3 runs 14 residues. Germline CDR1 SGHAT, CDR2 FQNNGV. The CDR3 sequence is CASSLIGFGYEQYF. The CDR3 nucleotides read TGTGCCAGCAGCTTGATAGGGTTCGGGTACGAGCAGTACTTC.

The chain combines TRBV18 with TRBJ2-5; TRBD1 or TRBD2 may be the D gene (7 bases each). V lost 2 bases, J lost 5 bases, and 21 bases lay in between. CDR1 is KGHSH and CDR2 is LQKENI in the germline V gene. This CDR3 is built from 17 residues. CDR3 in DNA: TGTGCCAGCTCACCAACGGCAGGGGGGGCCCGGGGCGAGACCCAGTACTTC. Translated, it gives CASSPTAGGARGETQYF.